In its sample, the clone carrying this T cell receptor beta chain was seen a few times. Its antigen is not known. This record comes from a study of early T cells in non-severe SARS-CoV-2 infection. Across the whole study: Bulk RNA taken from unsorted whole blood was sequenced, leaving chains unpaired.

The CDR3 is 15 amino acids. Germline CDR1 is MGHRA and CDR2 is YSYEKL. V was clipped by 0 bases and J by 7 bases, with 16 bases between them. Each single cDNA molecule received a unique molecular identifier. Each CDR3 protein is one row after TCRdb ran MiXCR on the 5' RACE reads. The table lists about 53,000 distinct CDR3 sequences, around 10% of them singletons. Study-level points and caveats: Anti-spike CD8 specificities were favored by VDJdb matching, whose results missed private and CD4 specificities.

This receptor was obtained from an adult who was a healthcare worker with PCR-confirmed SARS-CoV-2 infection or an uninfected control (not recorded which). The J gene is TRBJ2-7, the V gene TRBV4-1, with a weak D call TRBD2 (6 bases). The sequencing used whole blood, collected at baseline. The CDR3, as DNA: TGCGCCAGCAGCCAAGACGGGTCGCTAGCGTTTGAGCAGTACTTC. Amino acids: CASSQDGSLAFEQYF.